These 21 T cell receptor beta chains share one sample of origin, sequenced in a study of human T cells and chemical hapten exposure. TCRdb reanalysed the RACE reads using MiXCR and keeps one entry per CDR3 protein. The table records 85,000 to 100,000 distinct CDR3 sequences, 27% of them present only once. Regarding time point: patch test 3, about 24 weeks after DPC sensitization. Documented treatment: therapeutic diphenylcyclopropenone sensitization with weekly scalp DPC. The sequences come from whole blood, collected in connection with sensitization to the hapten diphenylcyclopropenone (DPC). These receptors were obtained from a man aged 40-50 years with alopecia areata. Some clones in this sample may be carry-over from other donors' samples.

V gene TRBV12-3 or TRBV12-4 combines with J gene TRBJ1-1; perhaps TRBD1 as D (5 bases). The CDR3 is 14 residues long. Trimming took off 3 bases at V and 0 bases at J, with 8 bases between the two ends. CDR3 DNA sequence: TGTGCCAGCAGTTTTCCAGGGATGAACACTGAAGCTTTCTTT. Its translation: CASSFPGMNTEAFF.

This clonotype has only a few counts. V and J are TRBV29-1 and TRBJ2-7; no firm D call. The CDR3 runs 13 residues. V shed 0 bases and J shed 3 bases, with 9 bases lying between them. The germline V gene has CDR1 SQVTM and CDR2 ANQGSEA. For the CDR3, the DNA is TGCAGCGTTGAAGATCCCCAATACTACGAGCAGTACTTC. This sequence encodes CSVEDPQYYEQYF.

CDR3 in DNA: TGTGCCAGCAGCCCCGGTTTGATACAGGACTATGGCTACACCTTC. Encoded protein: CASSPGLIQDYGYTF. This chain uses TRBV7-9 with TRBJ1-2; weak D call: TRBD1 (5 bases). This CDR3 is built from 15 residues. Trimming shortened V by 5 bases and J by 3 bases, and 16 bases separated the two germline ends. In germline, CDR1 is SEHNR, CDR2 FQNEAQ (reference sequence).

This chain uses TRBV29-1 with TRBJ2-4; possible D gene TRBD2, 7 bases. The length of the CDR3 is 14 residues. Germline loops: CDR1 SQVTM, CDR2 ANQGSEA. With 4 bases removed from V and 0 bases from J, the gap between germline ends came to 10 bases. This CDR3 reads CSVGGGRAKNIQYF. Written as DNA, the CDR3 is TGCAGCGTTGGGGGGGGCAGAGCCAAAAACATTCAGTACTTC.

The chain combines TRBV13 with TRBJ2-5, with D possibly matching TRBD1 (5 bases). CDR1 and CDR2 (germline): PRHDT, FYEKMQ (reference sequence). CDR3 length equals 13 residues. With 6 bases removed from V and 1 base from J, the gap between germline ends came to 9 bases. Here the CDR3 DNA reads TGTGCCAGCAGGCGACAGCCCCAAGAGACCCAGTACTTC. Encoded protein: CASRRQPQETQYF.

This clonotype occurred a few times. The chain couples TRBV11-1 to TRBJ2-3; D not resolved. The V and J ends lost 5 bases and 1 base respectively, with 19 bases between them. CDR1 and CDR2 (germline): SGHAT, FQDESV (reference sequence). The CDR3 has 17 residues. This CDR3 is CASSPQLPKWGTDTQYF. The CDR3 region has the DNA TGTGCCAGCAGCCCCCAACTTCCTAAATGGGGCACAGATACGCAGTATTTT. The complete variable domain, with remaining parts taken from reference TRBV11-1 and TRBJ2-3, reads EAEVAQSPRYKITEKSQAVAFWCDPISGHATLYWYRQILGQGPELLVQFQDESVVDDSQLPKDRFSAERLKGVDSTLKIQPAELGDSAMYLCASSPQLPKWGTDTQYFGPGTRLTVL.

The chain has TRBV7-8 and TRBJ2-3, with no clear D. Germline-derived CDR1 and CDR2 are SGHVS and FQNEAQ. V was clipped by 5 bases and J by 2 bases, with 8 bases between them. The CDR3 is 13 residues long. This CDR3 is CASSGHNTDTQYF. CDR3 nucleotides: TGTGCCAGCAGCGGTCACAACACAGATACGCAGTATTTT.

The chain joins TRBV12-3 or TRBV12-4 to TRBJ1-5; tentative D call: TRBD1 (5 bases). The CDR3 runs to 14 residues. V lost 1 base and J lost 7, with 11 bases in between. The CDR3 region has the DNA TGTGCCAGCAGTTTAGGGGGGTATGGACAGCCCCAGCATTTT. It translates to CASSLGGYGQPQHF.

This clonotype occurred a few times. The rearrangement joins TRBV28 to TRBJ2-5; D possibly corresponds to TRBD2 (7 bases). V shed 4 bases and J shed 2 bases, with 23 bases lying between them. The CDR3 spans 18 residues. Germline assignment: CDR1 MDHEN and CDR2 SYDVKM. The CDR3 DNA sequence: TGTGCCAGCAGTTGGAAGCGGGGAGGGGGATACGGGCAAGAGACCCAGTACTTC. It specifies CASSWKRGGGYGQETQYF.

The CDR3 reads CSAVTSGNTGELFF. The CDR3 region has the DNA TGCAGTGCCGTGACTAGCGGGAACACCGGGGAGCTGTTTTTT. V usage is TRBV20-1 and J usage is TRBJ2-2, with 9 bases that match TRBD2. This CDR3 has 14 amino acids. Germline CDR1 is DFQATT and CDR2 is SNEGSKA (reference sequence). V lost 6 bases and J lost 1; bases outside the gene matches: 3.

The chain recombines TRBV14 with TRBJ2-1; weak D call: TRBD1 (6 bases). Germline-derived CDR1 and CDR2 are SGHDN and FVKESK. The CDR3 totals 18 residues. Trimming removed 2 bases from V and 0 bases from J, with 17 bases in between. The CDR3 DNA reads as TGTGCCAGCAGCCAATGGGGTGGGGCAGGGGACTCCTACAATGAGCAGTTCTTC. Its translation is CASSQWGGAGDSYNEQFF.

V is TRBV9 and J is TRBJ2-3; D unclear. V lost 0 bases to trimming and J lost 0 bases, with 11 bases between them. Germline CDR1 reads SGDLS; CDR2 reads YYNGEE. CDR3 length: 16 amino acids. The CDR3 loop reads CASSVGPQTSTDTQYF. The CDR3 DNA sequence: TGTGCCAGCAGCGTAGGTCCGCAAACTAGCACAGATACGCAGTATTTT.

This clonotype was recorded many times. The J gene is TRBJ1-1, the V gene TRBV4-1, with 7 bases aligning to TRBD1. The germline V gene has CDR1 MGHRA and CDR2 YSYEKL. The CDR3 is 15 residues long. J gave up 8 bases and V 1 base, and 10 bases lay outside the gene matches. CDR3 in amino acids: CASSQGQGVNLEAFF. CDR3 DNA sequence: TGCGCCAGCAGCCAAGGGCAGGGGGTGAACTTGGAAGCTTTCTTT.

The V and J genes are TRBV15 and TRBJ2-4; 7 bases are a match to TRBD2. The germline V gene encodes CDR1 LNHNV and CDR2 YYDKDF (reference sequence). The junction had 12 bases not matched to a gene; V was cut back by 2 bases and J by 8 bases. The CDR3 spans 16 residues. CDR3 nucleotide sequence: TGTGCCACCAGCAGACGGACAACTAGCGTTGAGGACATTCAGTACTTC. This translates into CATSRRTTSVEDIQYF.

The sample holds a few counts of this clonotype. J is TRBJ2-7 and V is TRBV28; TRBD2 agrees at 14 bases. The CDR3 is 14 residues long. The V gene's germline CDR1 is MDHEN and CDR2 SYDVKM. Trimming at V came to 3 bases and at J to 5 bases, leaving 0 bases not matched to a gene. CDR3 bases: TGTGCCAGCAGTTTGACTAGCGGGAGGGACGAGCAGTACTTC. It specifies CASSLTSGRDEQYF.

V usage is TRBV24-1 and J usage is TRBJ2-1; D is possibly TRBD1 or TRBD2 (5 bases each). In germline, CDR1 is KGHDR, CDR2 SFDVKD. V lost 7 bases, J lost 6 bases, and 18 bases lay in between. CDR3 length equals 15 residues. CDR3 sequence (DNA): TGTGCCACCAGGGGGACGGAGCGCGCCCGCAATGAGCAGTTCTTC. Protein product: CATRGTERARNEQFF.

This sequence joins TRBV25-1 and TRBJ2-2; D not certain. V lost 8 bases, J lost 2 bases, and 6 bases lay in between. There are 12 residues in the CDR3. From germline, CDR1 is MGHDK and CDR2 SYGVNS. The CDR3 loop is CASYSNTGELFF. The CDR3 coding sequence is TGTGCCAGCTACAGCAACACCGGGGAGCTGTTTTTT. Full variable domain (missing parts from reference TRBV25-1 and TRBJ2-2): EADIYQTPRYLVIGTGKKITLECSQTMGHDKMYWYQQDPGMELHLIHYSYGVNSTEKGDLSSESTVSRIRTEHFPLTLESARPSHTSQYLCASYSNTGELFFGEGSRLTVL.

V is TRBV6-5 and J is TRBJ2-1; TRBD1 agrees at 9 bases. The CDR3 is 14 residues long. Germline assignment: CDR1 MNHEY and CDR2 SVGAGI. J was trimmed by 5 bases and V by 10 bases; bases with no gene match: 9. CDR3 region: CATATGGAHNEQFF. Here the CDR3 DNA reads TGTGCCACCGCCACAGGGGGCGCCCACAATGAGCAGTTCTTC.

In this sample, this clonotype turned up a few times. The V gene is TRBV20-1, the J gene TRBJ2-2; 7 bases map to TRBD1. The V gene's germline CDR1 is DFQATT and CDR2 SNEGSKA (reference sequence). Trimming took 6 bases from V and 6 from J; bases not matched to a gene: 22. The length of the CDR3 is 18 residues. CDR3 bases: TGCAGTGCCCTAGTTAGCCCCGGGACAGCCAGAAGGGCCGGGGAGCTGTTTTTT. Encoded protein: CSALVSPGTARRAGELFF.

The chain couples TRBV28 to TRBJ2-7; possible D gene TRBD1, 5 bases. V was trimmed by 6 bases and J by 6 bases, leaving 12 bases between them. Germline CDR1 MDHEN, CDR2 SYDVKM. CDR3 length: 12 residues. As DNA, the CDR3 is TGTGCCAGCAGCTCAGGGCGTTTCGAGCAGTACTTC. Translation gives CASSSGRFEQYF.

The gene calls are TRBV6-2 or TRBV6-3 and TRBJ2-1; 9 bases are a match to TRBD1. CDR3 length: 19 amino acids. The V gene end was trimmed by 5 bases and the J gene end by 3 bases; junction bases not matched to a gene: 17. Germline CDR1 and CDR2: MNHEY and SVGEGT. The CDR3 DNA sequence: TGTGCCAGCAGTCCCCAGAGGGACAGGGCGCGAAGATACTACAATGAGCAGTTCTTC. Amino acids: CASSPQRDRARRYYNEQFF.